Below are 4 T cell receptor beta chains sequenced from a single sample in a study of T-cell reconstitution after alpha-beta-depleted transplantation in children. Unique molecular identifiers were incorporated into the prepared TCRbeta library. TCRdb re-derived calls from the PCR reads in MiXCR, one entry per CDR3 protein. This table has some 640,000 distinct CDR3 sequences, 16% appearing once. The source was PBMCs from the stem cell graft donor, collected from the stem cell graft. The receptor set was obtained from a human donor who donated a stem cell graft to a child with acute myeloid leukemia.

This clonotype was picked up a small number of times. The chain joins TRBV5-1 to TRBJ1-6; no definite D call. The CDR3 length is 16 residues. Between the trimmed V and J ends, which lost 0 bases and 10 bases, there was a span of 17 bases. CDR1 is SGHRS, CDR2 YFSETQ, per germline. CDR3 in amino acids: CASSLEGPRGVSPLHF. CDR3 in DNA: TGCGCCAGCAGCTTGGAAGGGCCACGCGGGGTGTCACCCCTCCACTTT.

At least ten counts were recorded for this clonotype. The rearrangement joins TRBV20-1 to TRBJ2-3; D may be TRBD2 (7 bases). The CDR3 consists of 17 residues. Per the germline V gene, CDR1 is DFQATT and CDR2 is SNEGSKA (reference sequence). V was cut by 3 bases and J by 4 bases, with 23 bases left in between. CDR3: CSASNREGLFEPDTQYF. CDR3 nucleotide sequence: TGCAGTGCTAGTAACAGGGAGGGCCTATTCGAGCCAGATACGCAGTATTTT.

This clonotype came up many times. The chain carries TRBV7-2 and TRBJ2-1; 7 bases are shared with TRBD1. The V gene end was trimmed by 4 bases and the J gene end by 1 base; junction bases not matched to a gene: 7. Germline CDR1 is SGHTA and CDR2 is FQGNSA. The CDR3 is 16 amino acids. As DNA, the CDR3 is TGTGCCAGCAGCTCCGGGACAGCAGCATCCTACAATGAGCAGTTCTTC. It yields the protein CASSSGTAASYNEQFF. Complete variable domain (other parts from reference TRBV7-2 and TRBJ2-1): GAGVSQSPSNKVTEKGKDVELRCDPISGHTALYWYRQSLGQGLEFLIYFQGNSAPDKSGLPSDRFSAERTGGSVSTLTIQRTQQEDSAVYLCASSSGTAASYNEQFFGPGTRLTVL.

The chain recombines TRBV15 with TRBJ1-2, with 7 bases that match TRBD1. This CDR3 is built from 14 residues. V shed 6 bases and J 3 bases; nucleotides not matched to a gene: 7. Germline loops: CDR1 LNHNV, CDR2 YYDKDF (reference sequence). The CDR3 reads CATSTGTAYYGYTF. The CDR3 DNA reads TGTGCCACCAGTACCGGGACAGCTTACTATGGCTACACCTTC.